The 7 T cell receptor beta chains below come from one sample, sequenced in a study of T cell responses to AZD1222 COVID-19 vaccine. Profiled with immunoSEQ multiplex PCR; TCRdb holds only in-frame clones, not every one. The sample has approximately 160,000 clones; roughly 88% are singletons. The input for sequencing was peripheral blood, taken on day 0 of AZD1222 vaccination. Receptors originate from an adult in good health.

The chain uses TRBV29-1 and TRBJ1-1; D perhaps matches TRBD1 (5 bases). CDR1 and CDR2 (germline): SQVTM, ANQGSEA. The CDR3 length is 13 residues. V lost 4 bases and J 2 bases, leaving 11 bases between the germline ends. The chain's CDR3 is CSVVGGVNTEAFF. Written as DNA, the CDR3 is TGCAGCGTTGTCGGGGGGGTAAACACTGAAGCTTTCTTT.

The gene calls are TRBV27 and TRBJ1-2; D is possibly TRBD1 (6 bases). The CDR3 totals 12 residues. CDR1 is MNHEY and CDR2 is SMNVEV in the germline V gene (reference sequence). Trimming left V 5 bases short and J 6 bases short, with 10 bases between. CDR3 bases: TGTGCCAGCAGTGGCAACAGGGATGGCTACACCTTC. Translated: CASSGNRDGYTF.

This chain links TRBV11-2 with TRBJ2-2, with D perhaps matching TRBD2 (6 bases). Trimming cost V 4 bases and J 1 base, with 10 bases left between them. This CDR3 contains 15 residues. Germline assignment: CDR1 SGHAT and CDR2 FQNNGV. The DNA of the CDR3 is TGTGCCAGCAGCTCAGGGACTTTGAACACCGGGGAGCTGTTTTTT. Translating it yields CASSSGTLNTGELFF.

V is TRBV5-6 and J is TRBJ1-1; the D is unclear. V dropped 1 base and J dropped 0 bases, with 10 bases sitting between them. The CDR3 loop spans 15 amino acids. CDR1 and CDR2 from the germline V gene are SGHDT and YYEEEE. The CDR3 region has the DNA TGTGCCAGCAGCTTGTTAGGGAGCATGAACACTGAAGCTTTCTTT. It yields the protein CASSLLGSMNTEAFF.

The V and J genes are TRBV19 and TRBJ2-3; 15 bases align to TRBD2. After removal of 6 bases from V and 3 bases from J, the junction contained 1 base not matched to a gene. Germline CDR1 LNHDA, CDR2 SQIVND (reference sequence). This CDR3 comprises 15 residues. The CDR3 DNA reads TGTGCCAGTAGCGGACTAGCGGGAGGGACAGATACGCAGTATTTT. It is translated as CASSGLAGGTDTQYF.

The gene calls are TRBV18 and TRBJ2-7; D perhaps matches TRBD2 (5 bases). CDR1 and CDR2 (germline): KGHSH, LQKENI. V shed 3 bases and J shed 6 bases, with 9 bases lying between them. The CDR3 runs to 12 residues. The CDR3 protein is CASSPGVSEQYF. CDR3 nucleotides: TGTGCCAGCTCACCCGGGGTTTCCGAGCAGTACTTC.

This chain joins TRBV6-5 and TRBJ1-2; D not resolved. The CDR3 loop spans 14 amino acids. Trimming pared 2 bases from V and 4 bases from J, leaving 11 bases between. Germline V lookup: CDR1 MNHEY, CDR2 SVGAGI. The CDR3 DNA reads TGTGCCAGCAGTTACCGTGACGGGATCTATGGCTACACCTTC. It yields the protein CASSYRDGIYGYTF.